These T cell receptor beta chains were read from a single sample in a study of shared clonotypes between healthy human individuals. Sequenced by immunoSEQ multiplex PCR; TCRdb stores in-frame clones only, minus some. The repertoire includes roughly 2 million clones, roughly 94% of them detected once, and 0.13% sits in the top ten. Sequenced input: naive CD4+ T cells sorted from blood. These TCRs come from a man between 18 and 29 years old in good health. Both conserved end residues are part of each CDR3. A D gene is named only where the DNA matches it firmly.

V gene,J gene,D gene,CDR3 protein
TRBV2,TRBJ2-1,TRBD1,CASSEDRANEQFF
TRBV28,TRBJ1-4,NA,CASRKGGGRSEKLFF
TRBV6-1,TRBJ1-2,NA,CASTKDGNYGYTF
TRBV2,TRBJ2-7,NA,CASLLGSYEQYF
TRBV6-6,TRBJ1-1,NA,CASTQGGGMNTEAFF
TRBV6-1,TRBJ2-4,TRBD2,CASSESGSGNIQYF
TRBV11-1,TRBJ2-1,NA,CASSPNRNYNEQFF
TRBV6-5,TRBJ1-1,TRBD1,CASSWGQLNTEAFF
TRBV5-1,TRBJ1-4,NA,CASSLSMGRTNEKLFF
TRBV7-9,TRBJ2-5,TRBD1,CASMRQGAETQYF
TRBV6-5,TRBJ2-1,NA,CASSYSFQGEQFF
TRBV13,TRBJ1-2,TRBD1,CASSLGTANYGYTF
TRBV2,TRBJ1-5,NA,CASGRDTSNQPQHF
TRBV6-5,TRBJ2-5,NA,CASSYRLNRGVETQYF
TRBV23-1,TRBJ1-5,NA,CASRTGSNQPQHF